Listed here are 14 T cell receptor beta chains from one sample, sequenced in a study of blood T cells in healthy people across ages (dated by TCRdb to 2015 to 2017). The library was generated by 5' RACE. The sequencing machine was an Illumina HiSeq 2500. The second PCR ran for roughly 7 to 11 cycles and used a J-beta primer mix along with a sample-barcoded 5' primer. TCRdb reworked the public reads: Q25 trimming with fastp, MiXCR clone assembly, productive beta chains retained. Every distinct CDR3 protein forms one entry, paired with its most common genes and DNA. This sample has about 680,000 distinct CDR3 sequences in its table, and around half of those were observed once. The ten biggest clones cover around a third of the sample. Sequencing was performed on blood. The receptors here all came from a woman between 55 and 75 years old in good health.

The chain uses TRBV6-6 and TRBJ2-5; 8 bases are a match to TRBD2. Germline V lookup: CDR1 MNHNY, CDR2 SVGAGI (reference sequence). The V and J ends lost 5 bases and 11 bases, in that order; junction bases with no gene match: 16. The length of the CDR3 is 15 residues. CDR3 loop: CASSTSAGRADEQYF. The CDR3 DNA reads TGTGCCAGCAGTACCTCTGCCGGGAGGGCCGATGAGCAGTACTTC.

The chain links TRBV28 to TRBJ2-1, with TRBD2 matching 9 bases. Germline-derived CDR1 and CDR2 are MDHEN and SYDVKM. This CDR3 spans 19 amino acids. With V trimmed by 6 bases and J by 3 bases, 18 bases remained unmatched. This CDR3 is CASRPQGGGLSGSYNEQFF. Written as DNA, the CDR3 is TGTGCCAGCAGACCCCAGGGGGGAGGACTTAGCGGGAGCTACAATGAGCAGTTCTTC.

This chain uses TRBV29-1 with TRBJ2-2; D is unclear. The CDR3 covers 14 residues. Germline CDR1 and CDR2: SQVTM and ANQGSEA. Trimming took 3 bases from V and 4 from J, leaving 12 bases between them. The CDR3 nucleotides are TGCAGCGTTGAGAGGAACGAGGCCACCGGGGAGCTGTTTTTT. Protein sequence: CSVERNEATGELFF.

The J gene is TRBJ2-5, the V gene TRBV21-1; the D segment call TRBD1 is taken from the table without a DNA check. Gene TRBJ2-7 matches the end of the DNA better, so the J call may be wrong. TRBV21-1 corresponds to a pseudogene. CDR3 length: 16 residues. The CDR3 nucleotides are TGTGCCAGCAGCAAAGGGTACAGGGGGTTATCCTACGAGCAGTACTTC. Amino acids: CASSKGYRGLSYEQYF.

This clonotype was observed a few times. The rearrangement joins TRBV20-1 to TRBJ2-5; D remains unclear. V was shortened by 2 bases and J by 0 bases, with 19 bases between the two germline ends. This CDR3 has 17 amino acids. The germline CDR1 and CDR2 sequences are DFQATT and SNEGSKA (reference sequence). The CDR3, as DNA: TGCAGTGCTAGAAAATTTCTTCAGGCCAACTACCAAGAGACCCAGTACTTC. Amino acids: CSARKFLQANYQETQYF.

This clonotype was observed a few times. This sequence joins TRBV5-1 and TRBJ1-2, with a weak D call TRBD1 (6 bases). V lost 0 bases and J 7 bases, leaving 19 bases between the germline ends. Germline V gene data show CDR1 as SGHRS and CDR2 as YFSETQ. The CDR3 has 16 amino acids. The CDR3 sequence is CASSLGQGQTGFGYTF. For the CDR3, the DNA is TGCGCCAGCAGCTTGGGCCAGGGACAAACCGGGTTTGGCTACACCTTC.

This chain joins TRBV24-1 and TRBJ2-1, with D tentatively TRBD2 (6 bases). V lost 4 bases to trimming and J lost 7 bases, with 22 bases between them. The germline CDR1 and CDR2 sequences are KGHDR and SFDVKD. The CDR3 loop spans 17 amino acids. The CDR3 spells CATSETTGTSSANEQFF. The CDR3 DNA sequence: TGTGCCACCAGTGAGACAACCGGGACTTCCTCTGCTAATGAGCAGTTCTTC.

The V and J genes are TRBV25-1 and TRBJ2-5, with 9 bases fitting TRBD2. Germline trimming cut 9 bases from V and 11 bases from J; bases unmatched to any gene: 7. The CDR3 is 11 residues long. Germline V gene sequence: CDR1 MGHDK, CDR2 SYGVNS. The CDR3 protein is CASRGSGRQYF. As DNA, the CDR3 is TGTGCCAGTCGGGGGAGCGGGAGGCAGTACTTC.

The V call is TRBV20-1, the J call TRBJ2-7, with 9 positions matching TRBD1. Germline V gene data show CDR1 as DFQATT and CDR2 as SNEGSKA (reference sequence). Trimming removed 4 bases from V and 4 bases from J; junction bases left unmatched: 11. The CDR3 runs 15 residues. The CDR3 DNA is TGCAGTGCTACCAATGACAGGGGGGCGTCGTACGAGCAGTACTTC. Residues: CSATNDRGASYEQYF.

The rearrangement links TRBV7-2 to TRBJ2-5; D is uncertain. The CDR3 is 11 amino acids. Trimming pared 6 bases from V and 2 bases from J, leaving 4 bases between. Germline V gene sequence: CDR1 SGHTA, CDR2 FQGNSA. CDR3 sequence (DNA): TGTGCCAGCAGACAGCAAGAGACCCAGTACTTC. Its protein product is CASRQQETQYF.

There are a few counts of this clonotype. This rearrangement joins TRBV13 to TRBJ2-3; D might be TRBD1 (6 bases). The CDR3 has 15 residues. V lost 5 bases, J lost 2 bases, and 14 bases lay in between. Germline V gene sequence: CDR1 PRHDT, CDR2 FYEKMQ (reference sequence). The CDR3 nucleotides read TGTGCCAGCAGCCCAAGGAGGACAGCCACAGATACGCAGTATTTT. Its protein product is CASSPRRTATDTQYF.

The chain's CDR3 is CASSFGLASLNEQFF. The CDR3 coding sequence is TGTGCCAGCAGCTTTGGACTAGCGTCACTTAATGAGCAGTTCTTC. The chain uses TRBV6-5 and TRBJ2-1, with TRBD2 identical over 9 bases. Trimming at V came to 6 bases and at J to 7 bases, leaving 10 bases not matched to a gene. CDR1 MNHEY and CDR2 SVGAGI come from the germline V gene. The CDR3 sequence is 15 residues long.

The CDR3 spells CASSAGTAGLNEQFF. For the CDR3, the DNA is TGTGCCAGCAGTGCTGGGACAGCCGGCCTTAATGAGCAGTTCTTC. The chain employs TRBV2 and TRBJ2-1; 7 bases map to TRBD1. The length of the CDR3 is 15 residues. J was trimmed by 7 bases and V by 4 bases; bases with no gene match: 10. Germline V gene lookup returns CDR1 SNHLY and CDR2 FYNNEI.

This clonotype was observed a few times. V is TRBV28 and J is TRBJ1-5; possible D gene TRBD1, 5 bases. The CDR3 is made up of 12 amino acids. Trimming removed 9 bases from V and 9 bases from J, with 15 bases in between. Per the germline V gene, CDR1 is MDHEN and CDR2 is SYDVKM. This CDR3 reads CASRTGVRPQHF. In DNA, the CDR3 is TGTGCCAGTCGAACGGGGGTGCGGCCCCAGCATTTT.